This T cell receptor beta chain came from a study of blood T cells in healthy people across ages. Whole-study findings and limits: In older individuals, TCR beta diversity per million T cells was lower, falling roughly linearly with age.

The use of a sample-barcoded 5' primer and a J-beta primer mix characterized a second PCR of roughly 6 to 11 cycles. TCRdb re-derived calls from the 5' RACE reads in MiXCR, one entry per CDR3 protein. The sample contains about 1.8 million distinct CDR3 sequences, 49% of which appear only once. Per the germline V gene, CDR1 is SGHTA and CDR2 is FQGNSA. V was shortened by 1 base and J by 6 bases, with 9 bases between the two germline ends. The CDR3 sequence is 13 residues long. To note about this clonotype: Its specificity is not known.

Total RNA extraction produced at least 5.5 micrograms (per sample) for the study. This TCR came from a woman aged 40 to 50 in good health. The genes are TRBV7-2 and TRBJ1-2; D gene unclear. The sequenced sample was blood. Written as DNA, the CDR3 is TGTGCCAGCAGCTTAGGGCAGGCAAATGGCTACACCTTC. This gives the protein CASSLGQANGYTF.